Sequencing of this T cell receptor (beta chain) was carried out in a study of Ad26.COV2.S vaccination and SARS-CoV-2 variants. Study summary: Sample donor was a member of the COV1001 Ad26.COV2.S trial arm.

General observations from the study: Following vaccination, spike-specific CD8+ and CD4+ T cell responses reportedly exhibited substantial breadth. Measurement of non-spike TCR breadth gave similar results in vaccine and placebo recipients.

Concerning this clone itself: The target antigen is unknown.

The CDR3 runs to 21 residues. From germline, CDR1 is MNHGY and CDR2 SVAAGI. The ends lost 6 bases at V and 3 bases at J; junction bases unmatched: 26. Clones were read by immunoSEQ multiplex PCR, and TCRdb kept only the in-frame ones, dropping some. The table lists about 370,000 clones, around nine tenths of them singletons. Treatment described: 15 to 20 received Ad26.COV2.S at low or high dose, single or two shots; several received placebo; per-sample allocation not given. Sampling was performed 63 days after the first vaccine or placebo injection. Here the sequenced sample was peripheral blood, taken in a trial of Ad26.COV2.S vaccine versus placebo. This TCR was sampled from a person aged 18-60 years who received the Ad26.COV2.S COVID-19 vaccine or a placebo. The V and J genes are TRBV6-9 and TRBJ1-5; TRBD1 matches 7 bases. The CDR3 sequence: CASSINPRDSMQRGDNQPQHF. CDR3 DNA: TGTGCCAGCAGCATCAACCCCCGGGACAGTATGCAAAGGGGAGACAATCAGCCCCAGCATTTT.